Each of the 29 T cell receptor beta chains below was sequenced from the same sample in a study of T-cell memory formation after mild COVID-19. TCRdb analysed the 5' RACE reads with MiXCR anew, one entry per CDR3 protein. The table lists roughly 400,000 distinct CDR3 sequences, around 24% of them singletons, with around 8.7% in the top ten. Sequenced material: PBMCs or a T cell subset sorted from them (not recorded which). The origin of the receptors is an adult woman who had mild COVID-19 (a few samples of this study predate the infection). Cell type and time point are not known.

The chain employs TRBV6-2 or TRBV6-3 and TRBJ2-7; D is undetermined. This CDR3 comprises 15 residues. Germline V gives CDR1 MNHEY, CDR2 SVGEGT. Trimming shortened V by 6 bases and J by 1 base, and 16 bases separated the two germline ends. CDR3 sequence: CASSVGRLSSYEQYF. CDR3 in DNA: TGTGCCAGCAGCGTCGGACGGCTTTCTTCCTACGAGCAGTACTTC.

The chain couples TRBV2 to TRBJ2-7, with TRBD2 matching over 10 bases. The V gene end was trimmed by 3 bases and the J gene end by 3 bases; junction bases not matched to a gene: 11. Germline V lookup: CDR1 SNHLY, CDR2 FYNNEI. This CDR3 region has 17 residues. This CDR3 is CASSDVPRTSGSYEQYF. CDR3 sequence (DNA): TGTGCCAGCAGTGACGTCCCGAGGACTAGCGGTAGCTACGAGCAGTACTTC. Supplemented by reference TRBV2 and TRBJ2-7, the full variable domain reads EPEVTQTPSHQVTQMGQEVILRCVPISNHLYFYWYRQILGQKVEFLVSFYNNEISEKSEIFDDQFSVERPDGSNFTLKIRSTKLEDSAMYFCASSDVPRTSGSYEQYFGPGTRLTVT.

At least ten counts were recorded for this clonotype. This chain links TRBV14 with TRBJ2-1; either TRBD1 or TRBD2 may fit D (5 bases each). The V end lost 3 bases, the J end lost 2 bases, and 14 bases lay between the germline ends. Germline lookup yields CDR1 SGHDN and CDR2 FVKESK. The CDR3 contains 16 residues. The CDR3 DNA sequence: TGTGCCAGCAGCCATGAACGTCGGGGCGCCTACAATGAGCAGTTCTTC. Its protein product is CASSHERRGAYNEQFF.

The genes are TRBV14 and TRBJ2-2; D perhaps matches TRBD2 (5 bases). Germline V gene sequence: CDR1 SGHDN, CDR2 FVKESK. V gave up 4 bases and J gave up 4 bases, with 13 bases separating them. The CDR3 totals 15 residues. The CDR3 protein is CASSLSRRSTGELFF. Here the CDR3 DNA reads TGTGCCAGCAGCCTTAGCAGGAGGAGCACCGGGGAGCTGTTTTTT.

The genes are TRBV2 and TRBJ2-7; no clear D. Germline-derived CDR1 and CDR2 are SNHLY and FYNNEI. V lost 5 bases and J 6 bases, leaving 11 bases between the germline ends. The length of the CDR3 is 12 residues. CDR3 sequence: CASSTYSTEQYF. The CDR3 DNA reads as TGTGCCAGCAGTACGTACTCAACCGAGCAGTACTTC.

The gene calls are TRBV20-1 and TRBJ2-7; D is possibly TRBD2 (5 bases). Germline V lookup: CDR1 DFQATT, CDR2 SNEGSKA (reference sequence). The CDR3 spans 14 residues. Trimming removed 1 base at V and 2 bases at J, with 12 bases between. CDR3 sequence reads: CSARGSAGAYEQYF. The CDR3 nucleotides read TGCAGTGCTAGAGGATCGGCGGGCGCCTACGAGCAGTACTTC.

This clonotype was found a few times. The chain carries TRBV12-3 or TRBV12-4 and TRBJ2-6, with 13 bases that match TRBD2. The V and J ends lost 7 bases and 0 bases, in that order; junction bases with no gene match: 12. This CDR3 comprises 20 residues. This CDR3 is CASILQFGLAGVSGANVLTF. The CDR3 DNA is TGTGCCAGCATTCTACAATTCGGACTAGCGGGAGTCTCTGGGGCCAACGTCCTGACTTTC.

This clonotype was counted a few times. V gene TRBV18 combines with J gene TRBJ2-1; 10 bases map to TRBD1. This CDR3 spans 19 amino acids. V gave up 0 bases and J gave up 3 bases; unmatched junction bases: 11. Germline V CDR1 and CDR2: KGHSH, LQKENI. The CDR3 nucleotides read TGTGCCAGCTCACCACCGTTTGATTTCGGGACAGGGGACTACAATGAGCAGTTCTTC. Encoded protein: CASSPPFDFGTGDYNEQFF.

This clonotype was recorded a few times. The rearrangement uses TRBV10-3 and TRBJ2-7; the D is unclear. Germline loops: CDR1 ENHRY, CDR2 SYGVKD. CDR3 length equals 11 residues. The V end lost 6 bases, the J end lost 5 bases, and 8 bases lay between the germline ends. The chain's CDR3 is CAIRGPHEQYF. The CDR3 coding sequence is TGTGCCATCAGGGGCCCCCACGAGCAGTACTTC.

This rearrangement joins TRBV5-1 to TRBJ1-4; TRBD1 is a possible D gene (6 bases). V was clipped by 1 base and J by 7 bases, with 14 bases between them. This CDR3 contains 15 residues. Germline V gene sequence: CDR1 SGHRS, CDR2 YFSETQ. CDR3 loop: CASSLSGEEGEKLFF. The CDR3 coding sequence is TGCGCCAGCAGCTTGTCAGGGGAGGAGGGTGAAAAACTGTTTTTT. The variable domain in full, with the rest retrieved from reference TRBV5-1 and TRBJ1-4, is KAGVTQTPRYLIKTRGQQVTLSCSPISGHRSVSWYQQTPGQGLQFLFEYFSETQRNKGNFPGRFSGRQFSNSRSEMNVSTLELGDSALYLCASSLSGEEGEKLFFGSGTQLSVL.

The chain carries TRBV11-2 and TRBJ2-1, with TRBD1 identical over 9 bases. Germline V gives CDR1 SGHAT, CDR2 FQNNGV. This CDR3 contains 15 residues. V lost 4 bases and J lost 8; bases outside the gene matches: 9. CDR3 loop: CASSYRGPGVDEQFF. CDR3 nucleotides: TGTGCCAGCAGCTACAGGGGGCCGGGCGTGGATGAGCAGTTCTTC. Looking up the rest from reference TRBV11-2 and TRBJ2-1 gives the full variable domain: EAGVAQSPRYKIIEKRQSVAFWCNPISGHATLYWYQQILGQGPKLLIQFQNNGVVDDSQLPKDRFSAERLKGVDSTLKIQPAKLEDSAVYLCASSYRGPGVDEQFFGPGTRLTVL.

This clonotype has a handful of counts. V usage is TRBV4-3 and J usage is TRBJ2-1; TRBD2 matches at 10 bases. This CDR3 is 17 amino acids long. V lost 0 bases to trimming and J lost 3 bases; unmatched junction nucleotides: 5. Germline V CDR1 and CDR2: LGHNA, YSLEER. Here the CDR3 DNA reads TGCGCCAGCAGCCAAGATCGGCTAGCGGGGGTCTACAATGAGCAGTTCTTC. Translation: CASSQDRLAGVYNEQFF.

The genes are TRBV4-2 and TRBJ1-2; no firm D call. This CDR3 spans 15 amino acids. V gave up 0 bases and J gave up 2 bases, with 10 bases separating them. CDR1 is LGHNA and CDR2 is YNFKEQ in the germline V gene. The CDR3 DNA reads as TGTGCCAGCAGCCAAGACGAGGGAGAGAACTATGGCTACACCTTC. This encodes CASSQDEGENYGYTF.

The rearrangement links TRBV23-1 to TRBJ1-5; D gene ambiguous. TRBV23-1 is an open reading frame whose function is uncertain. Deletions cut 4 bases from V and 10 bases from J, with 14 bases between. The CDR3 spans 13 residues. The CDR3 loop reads CASSPSSWDPQHF. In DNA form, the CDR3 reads TGCGCCAGCAGTCCCTCGAGTTGGGATCCCCAGCATTTT.

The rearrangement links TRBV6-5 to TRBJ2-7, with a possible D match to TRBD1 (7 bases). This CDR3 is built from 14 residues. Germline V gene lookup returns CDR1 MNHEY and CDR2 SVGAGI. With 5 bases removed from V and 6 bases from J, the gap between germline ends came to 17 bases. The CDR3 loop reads CASSPRGRGAEQYF. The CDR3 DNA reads TGTGCCAGCAGTCCGCGTGGCAGGGGGGCCGAGCAGTACTTC.

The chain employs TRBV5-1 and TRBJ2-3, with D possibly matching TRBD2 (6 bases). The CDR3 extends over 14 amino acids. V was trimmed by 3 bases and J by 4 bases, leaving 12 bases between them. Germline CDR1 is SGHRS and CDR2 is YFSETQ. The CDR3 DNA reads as TGCGCCAGCAGCTGGGACTCTAGCTCAGATACGCAGTATTTT. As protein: CASSWDSSSDTQYF.

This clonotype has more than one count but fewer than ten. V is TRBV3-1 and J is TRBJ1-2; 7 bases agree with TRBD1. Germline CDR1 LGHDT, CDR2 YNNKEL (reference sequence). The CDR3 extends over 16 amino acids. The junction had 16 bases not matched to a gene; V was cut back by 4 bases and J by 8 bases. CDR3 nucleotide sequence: TGTGCCAGCAGCCCCGGACAGGATGGGTATAGAGAGGGCTACACCTTC. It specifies CASSPGQDGYREGYTF.

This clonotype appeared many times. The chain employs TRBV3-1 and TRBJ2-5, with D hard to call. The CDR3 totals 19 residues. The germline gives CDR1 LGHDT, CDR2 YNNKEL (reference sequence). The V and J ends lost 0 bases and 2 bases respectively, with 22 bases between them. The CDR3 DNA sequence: TGTGCCAGCAGCCAAGATTGCCTCGAATATAGACCCGGACAAGAGACCCAGTACTTC. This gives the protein CASSQDCLEYRPGQETQYF.

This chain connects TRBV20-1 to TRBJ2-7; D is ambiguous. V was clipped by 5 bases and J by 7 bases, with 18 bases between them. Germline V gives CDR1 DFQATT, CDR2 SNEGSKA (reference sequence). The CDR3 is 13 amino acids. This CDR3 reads CSASSGETWEQYF. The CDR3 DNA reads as TGCAGTGCTTCCTCTGGAGAGACTTGGGAGCAGTACTTC.

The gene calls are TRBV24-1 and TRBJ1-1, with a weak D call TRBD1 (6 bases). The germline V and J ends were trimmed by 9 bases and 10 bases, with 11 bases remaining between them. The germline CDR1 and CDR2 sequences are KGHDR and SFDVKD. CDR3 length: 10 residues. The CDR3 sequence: CATYRDGAFF. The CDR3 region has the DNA TGTGCCACCTACAGGGACGGAGCTTTCTTT.

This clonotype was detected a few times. The CDR3 reads CASSSTLLAESSGANVLTF. The CDR3 nucleotides are TGTGCCAGCAGCTCCACCTTACTAGCGGAGAGCTCTGGGGCCAACGTCCTGACTTTC. The J gene is TRBJ2-6, the V gene TRBV7-8; 8 bases are shared with TRBD2. The CDR3 covers 19 residues. The ends lost 4 bases at V and 0 bases at J; junction bases unmatched: 11. CDR1 and CDR2 (germline): SGHVS, FQNEAQ. The full variable domain, rest sourced from reference TRBV7-8 and TRBJ2-6, is GAGVSQSPRYKVAKRGQDVALRCDPISGHVSLFWYQQALGQGPEFLTYFQNEAQLDKSGLPSDRFFAERPEGSVSTLKIQRTQQEDSAVYLCASSSTLLAESSGANVLTFGAGSRLTVL.

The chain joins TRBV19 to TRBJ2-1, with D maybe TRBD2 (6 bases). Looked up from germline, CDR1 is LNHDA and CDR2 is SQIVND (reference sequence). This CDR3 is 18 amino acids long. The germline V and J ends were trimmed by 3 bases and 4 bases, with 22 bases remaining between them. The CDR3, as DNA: TGTGCCAGTAGTATTACGGCCCCGTTCGGGACTTGGTACAATGAGCAGTTCTTC. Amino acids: CASSITAPFGTWYNEQFF.

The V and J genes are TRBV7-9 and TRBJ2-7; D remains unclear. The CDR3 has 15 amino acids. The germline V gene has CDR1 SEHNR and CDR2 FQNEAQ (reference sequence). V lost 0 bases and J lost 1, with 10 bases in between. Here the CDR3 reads CASSLAPDSSYEQYF. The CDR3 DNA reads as TGTGCCAGCAGCTTAGCCCCTGATAGTTCCTACGAGCAGTACTTC. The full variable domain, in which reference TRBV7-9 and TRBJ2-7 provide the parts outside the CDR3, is DTGVSQNPRHKITKRGQNVTFRCDPISEHNRLYWYRQTLGQGPEFLTYFQNEAQLEKSRLLSDRFSAERPKGSFSTLEIQRTEQGDSAMYLCASSLAPDSSYEQYFGPGTRLTVT.

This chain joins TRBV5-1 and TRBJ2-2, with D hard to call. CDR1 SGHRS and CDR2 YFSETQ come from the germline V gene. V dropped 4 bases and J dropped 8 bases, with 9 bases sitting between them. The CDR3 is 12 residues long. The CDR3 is CASSKDKGELFF. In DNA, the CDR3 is TGCGCCAGCAGCAAGGATAAAGGGGAGCTGTTTTTT.

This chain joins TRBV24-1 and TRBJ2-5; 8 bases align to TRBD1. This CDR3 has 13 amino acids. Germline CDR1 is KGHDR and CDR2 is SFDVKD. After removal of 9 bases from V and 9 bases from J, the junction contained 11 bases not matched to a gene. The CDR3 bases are TGTGCCACCCGGTCAGGGGGCAAAGCGGCCCAGTACTTC. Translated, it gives CATRSGGKAAQYF.

CDR3 sequence: CASSLGPSSGANVLTF. For the CDR3, the DNA is TGCGCCAGCAGCCTCGGACCGAGCTCTGGGGCCAACGTCCTGACTTTC. This chain joins TRBV5-1 and TRBJ2-6; no definite D call. In germline, CDR1 is SGHRS, CDR2 YFSETQ. This CDR3 has 16 residues. Trimming removed 4 bases at V and 0 bases at J, with 11 bases between. The complete variable domain, with remaining parts taken from reference TRBV5-1 and TRBJ2-6, reads KAGVTQTPRYLIKTRGQQVTLSCSPISGHRSVSWYQQTPGQGLQFLFEYFSETQRNKGNFPGRFSGRQFSNSRSEMNVSTLELGDSALYLCASSLGPSSGANVLTFGAGSRLTVL.

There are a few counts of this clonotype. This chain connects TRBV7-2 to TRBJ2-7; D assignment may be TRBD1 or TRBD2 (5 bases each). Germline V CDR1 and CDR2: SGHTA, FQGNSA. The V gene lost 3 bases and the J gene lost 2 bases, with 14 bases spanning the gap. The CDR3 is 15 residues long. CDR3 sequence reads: CASSLSAGDAYEQYF. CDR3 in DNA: TGTGCCAGCAGCTTGTCGGCCGGGGACGCCTACGAGCAGTACTTC.

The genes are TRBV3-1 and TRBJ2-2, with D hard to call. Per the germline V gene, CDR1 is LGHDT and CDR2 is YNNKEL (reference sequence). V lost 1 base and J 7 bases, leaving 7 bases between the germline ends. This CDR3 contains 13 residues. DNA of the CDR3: TGTGCCAGCAGCCAAGTGAGAGGCGGGGAGCTGTTTTTT. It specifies CASSQVRGGELFF.

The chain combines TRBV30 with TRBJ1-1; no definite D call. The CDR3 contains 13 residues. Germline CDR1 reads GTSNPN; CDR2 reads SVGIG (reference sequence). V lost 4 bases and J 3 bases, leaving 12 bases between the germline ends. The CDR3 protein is CAWTPARDTEAFF. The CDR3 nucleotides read TGTGCCTGGACCCCTGCAAGAGACACTGAAGCTTTCTTT.